The clone carrying this TCR beta chain was detected only once. The data are from a study of blood T cell repertoires in COVID-19. CDR1 is LGHDT and CDR2 is YNNKEL in the germline V gene (reference sequence). Deletions cut 6 bases from V and 3 bases from J, with 21 bases between. The CDR3 loop spans 16 amino acids. Produced via immunoSEQ multiplex PCR; TCRdb's table is partial and in-frame only. The repertoire includes approximately 56,000 clones, roughly nine tenths of them detected once, and roughly 43% sits in the top ten. Seattle patient enrollment occurred during active infection, with longitudinal follow-up thereafter.

Specimen: peripheral blood. The genes are TRBV3-1 (or the pseudogene TRBV3-2) and TRBJ2-7, with D tentatively TRBD2 (6 bases). This TCR came from a woman in her sixties or seventies with COVID-19, enrolled during active disease. CDR3: CASSHSGTLGDYEQYF. CDR3 nucleotide sequence: TGTGCCAGCAGTCATAGCGGAACACTAGGAGACTACGAGCAGTACTTC.